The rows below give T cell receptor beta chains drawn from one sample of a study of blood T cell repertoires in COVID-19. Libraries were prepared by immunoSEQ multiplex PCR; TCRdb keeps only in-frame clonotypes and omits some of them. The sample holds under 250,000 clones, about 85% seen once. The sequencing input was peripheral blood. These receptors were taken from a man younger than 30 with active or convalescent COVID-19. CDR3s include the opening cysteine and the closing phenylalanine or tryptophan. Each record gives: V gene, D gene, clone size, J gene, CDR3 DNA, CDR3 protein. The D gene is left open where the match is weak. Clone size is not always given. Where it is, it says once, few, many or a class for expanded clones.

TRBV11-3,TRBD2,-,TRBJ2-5,TGTGCCAGCAGCTTAGGATCGACTAGCGGGACCGAAACCCAGTACTTC,CASSLGSTSGTETQYF
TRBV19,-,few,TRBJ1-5,TGTGCCAGTAGTATAGATTGGTCGGGGGGTCAGCCCCAGCATTTT,CASSIDWSGGQPQHF
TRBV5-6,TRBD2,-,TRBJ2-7,TGTGCCAGCGGGAGGGACCCCTACGAGCAGTACTTC,CASGRDPYEQYF
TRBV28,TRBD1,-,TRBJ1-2,TGTGCCAGCGATTCGAACAGGGGGGCTAACTATGGCTACACCTTC,CASDSNRGANYGYTF
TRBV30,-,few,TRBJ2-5,TGTGCCTGGAGTGGGCCTCAAGAGACCCAGTACTTC,CAWSGPQETQYF
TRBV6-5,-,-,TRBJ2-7,TGTGCCAGCAGTTCTCCGCCCCCGGGGGTAGCGTACTTC,CASSSPPPGVAYF
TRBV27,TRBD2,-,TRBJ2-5,TGTGCCAGCAGTTTACTAGCGGGGGGCACGGAGACCCAGTACTTC,CASSLLAGGTETQYF
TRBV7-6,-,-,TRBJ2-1,TGTGCCAGCAGCTTAGGCCCTAGCGCCGGAATCGAGCAGTTCTTC,CASSLGPSAGIEQFF
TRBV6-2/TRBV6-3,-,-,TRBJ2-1,TGTGCCAGCAGTTCCGGTTTAGCCTGGGAGCAGTTCTTC,CASSSGLAWEQFF
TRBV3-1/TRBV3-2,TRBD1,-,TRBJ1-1,TGTGCCAGCAGATCGGGACAGATGAACACTGAAGCTTTCTTT,CASRSGQMNTEAFF
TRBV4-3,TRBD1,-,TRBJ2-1,TGCGCCAGCAGCCAGCCGAAGGGGGCTTACAATGAGCAGTTCTTC,CASSQPKGAYNEQFF
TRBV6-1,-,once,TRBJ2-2,TGTGCCAGCAGTGACCCCCCGGGACATTTGAACACCGGGGAGCTGTTTTTT,CASSDPPGHLNTGELFF
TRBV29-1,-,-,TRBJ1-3,TGCAGCGTTTCGGGATCATTCTCTGGAAACACCATATATTTT,CSVSGSFSGNTIYF
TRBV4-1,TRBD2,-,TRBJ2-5,TGCGCCAGCAGCCACGGGACTAGTCAAGAGACCCAGTACTTC,CASSHGTSQETQYF
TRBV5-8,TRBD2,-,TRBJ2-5,TGTGCCAGCAGCGCCGGGACTAGCGGCCAAGAGACCCAGTACTTC,CASSAGTSGQETQYF
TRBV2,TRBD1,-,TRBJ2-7,TGTGCCAGCAGTCCGGGACAGGGGGGCTCCTACGAGCAGTACTTC,CASSPGQGGSYEQYF
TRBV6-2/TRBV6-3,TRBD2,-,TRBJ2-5,TGTGCCAGCAGTTATTCTCTAGCGGGAAGAGAGACCCAGTACTTC,CASSYSLAGRETQYF
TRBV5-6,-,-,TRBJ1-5,TGTGCCAGCAGCTTGGGCCAGGCGATAAGGAATCAGCCCCAGCATTTT,CASSLGQAIRNQPQHF
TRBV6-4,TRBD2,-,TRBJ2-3,TGTGCCAGCAGTGACGGTAGCGGGAGTGCAGATACGCAGTATTTT,CASSDGSGSADTQYF
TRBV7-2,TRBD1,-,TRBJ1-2,TGTGCCAGTGCCAGCAGGGGCTCCGTAACAGGGGTCGGCTACACCTTC,CASASRGSVTGVGYTF
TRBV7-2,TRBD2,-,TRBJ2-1,TGTGCCAGCAGCTTACTAGCGGGGGGGATGTACAATGAGCAGTTCTTC,CASSLLAGGMYNEQFF
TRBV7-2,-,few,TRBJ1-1,TGTGCCAGCAGCTTAGGGACAGCGAAGAACACTGAAGCTTTCTTT,CASSLGTAKNTEAFF
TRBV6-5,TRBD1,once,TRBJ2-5,TGTGCCAGCAGGAACAGGGGGTGGGAGACCCAGTACTTC,CASRNRGWETQYF
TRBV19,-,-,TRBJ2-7,TGTGCCAGTAGTATAGGCGGAGGGGAGAGCTCCTACGAGCAGTACTTC,CASSIGGGESSYEQYF
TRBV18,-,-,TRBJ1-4,TGTGCCAGCTCACCACTTGCGGGTGGGGATGAAAAACTGTTTTTT,CASSPLAGGDEKLFF
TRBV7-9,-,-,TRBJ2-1,TGTGCCAGCAGCCCACCGCAGGGGATTGAGCAGTTCTTC,CASSPPQGIEQFF
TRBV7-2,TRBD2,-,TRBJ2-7,TGTGCCAGCAGCTCCCGCCGGGGGGGCGGGGACGAGCAGTACTTC,CASSSRRGGGDEQYF
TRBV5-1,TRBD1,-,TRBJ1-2,TGCGCCAGCAGCTTGGGAACCAGGGGGATGGATGGCTACACCTTC,CASSLGTRGMDGYTF
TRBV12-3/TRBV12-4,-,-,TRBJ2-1,TGTGCCAGCAGTTTATTGCTAGGCAATGAGCAGTTCTTC,CASSLLLGNEQFF
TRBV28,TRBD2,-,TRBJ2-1,TGTGCCAGCAGTTTACTAGCGGGGGTTGAGCAGTTCTTC,CASSLLAGVEQFF
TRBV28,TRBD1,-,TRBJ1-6,TGTGCCAGCAGTTTGGACAGGGGTGGTTCACCCCTCCACTTT,CASSLDRGGSPLHF
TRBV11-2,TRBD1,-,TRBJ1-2,TGTGCCAGCAGCTTAGATCTGGCTGGGACAGGGACCGTCTACACCTTC,CASSLDLAGTGTVYTF
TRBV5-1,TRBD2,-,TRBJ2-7,TGCGCCAGCAGCTTCTACGCGGGACTAGAAGCCTCCTACGAGCAGTACTTC,CASSFYAGLEASYEQYF
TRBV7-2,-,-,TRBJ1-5,TGTGCCAGCAGCTTATTTGCGGATAGCAATCAGCCCCAGCATTTT,CASSLFADSNQPQHF
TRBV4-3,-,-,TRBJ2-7,TGCGCCAGCAGCCAGGATCACAGGGAGCTGTTTCCCTACGAGCAGTACTTC,CASSQDHRELFPYEQYF
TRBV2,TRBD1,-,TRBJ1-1,TGTGCCAGCAGAGCAGTGACAGGGATTAACACTGAAGCTTTCTTT,CASRAVTGINTEAFF
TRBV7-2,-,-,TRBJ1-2,TGTGCCAGCAGCTTAGCGCGGGGGGGTTCTAACTATGGCTACACCTTC,CASSLARGGSNYGYTF